What follows are 21 T cell receptor beta chains derived from one specimen sequenced in a study of ipilimumab plus nivolumab after autologous stem cell transplantation. Generated by immunoSEQ multiplex PCR, the TCRdb table keeps only in-frame clones and is missing some. The sample records thousands of clones, about 67% being singletons. Sequencing used PBMCs, obtained in a trial of ipilimumab plus nivolumab as post-transplant consolidation. Receptors were obtained from a male donor with multiple myeloma.

By sample fraction, this clone is medium-sized. Other DNA sequences in the same sample also yield this CDR3. The chain carries TRBV9 and TRBJ1-1, with D hard to call. Germline-derived CDR1 and CDR2 are SGDLS and YYNGEE. CDR3 length: 15 residues. Between the trimmed V and J ends, which lost 4 bases and 1 base, there was a span of 14 bases. In DNA, the CDR3 is TGTGCCAGCAGCCCTCCACGGACGGGGAACACTGAAGCTTTCTTT. It translates to CASSPPRTGNTEAFF.

This clone was seen a few times. The chain combines TRBV11-2 with TRBJ1-4, with a tentative D call TRBD1 (6 bases). V shed 5 bases and J shed 5 bases, with 12 bases lying between them. The length of the CDR3 is 14 residues. Germline V gives CDR1 SGHAT, CDR2 FQNNGV. The CDR3: CASSPFGGNEKLFF. CDR3 sequence (DNA): TGTGCCAGCAGCCCATTCGGGGGCAATGAAAAACTGTTTTTT.

On this clone itself: Compared with germline, one end of the junction differs, possibly owing to a read error. The gene calls are TRBV7-2 and TRBJ2-5, with D maybe TRBD2 (6 bases). CDR1 is SGHTA and CDR2 is FQGNSA in the germline V gene. This CDR3 spans 13 amino acids. The CDR3 sequence is CASNLRGQETQYF. The CDR3 DNA follows: TGTGCCAGCAACTTACGGGGGCAAGAGACCCAGTACTTC.

This clone was counted a single time. The V and J genes are TRBV28 and TRBJ1-2; tentative D call: TRBD1 (6 bases). Trimming shortened V by 2 bases and J by 1 base, and 20 bases separated the two germline ends. Looked up from germline, CDR1 is MDHEN and CDR2 is SYDVKM. This CDR3 comprises 18 residues. The DNA of the CDR3 is TGTGCCAGCAGTTTAGTGTTCAGGGGCCCCGCCTTTAACTATGGCTACACCTTC. It encodes CASSLVFRGPAFNYGYTF.

V usage is TRBV7-3 and J usage is TRBJ2-5; the match to TRBD1 covers 8 bases. Trimming cost V 4 bases and J 5 bases; bases outside gene matches: 6. The germline gives CDR1 SGHTA, CDR2 FQGTGA. This CDR3 is 14 amino acids long. CDR3: CASSSRGRGETQYF. The CDR3 DNA reads as TGTGCCAGCAGCTCCAGGGGGCGCGGGGAGACCCAGTACTTC.

Concerning this clone: Other DNA sequences in this specimen translate into the identical CDR3. The CDR3 is CASSLGPNQPQHF. The CDR3 coding sequence is TGTGCCAGCAGCTTGGGGCCTAATCAGCCCCAGCATTTT. V and J are TRBV7-9 and TRBJ1-5; a possible D gene is TRBD1 (5 bases). V was pared by 3 bases and J by 4 bases, with 7 bases between. This CDR3 is built from 13 residues. Germline V lookup: CDR1 SEHNR, CDR2 FQNEAQ (reference sequence).

V usage is TRBV6-6 and J usage is TRBJ2-1; 10 bases match TRBD2. Germline CDR1 reads MNHNY; CDR2 reads SVGAGI (reference sequence). This CDR3 is 16 amino acids long. V was pared by 4 bases and J by 3 bases, with 6 bases of the junction left unmatched. This CDR3 is CASSSPIAGGYNEQFF. The CDR3 DNA sequence: TGTGCCAGCAGTTCCCCGATAGCGGGGGGCTACAATGAGCAGTTCTTC.

This clone was recorded a few times. CDR3 coding DNA: TGTGCCAGCAGCTTGGTCGGGACACATAACACTGAAGCTTTCTTT. It yields the protein CASSLVGTHNTEAFF. The V gene is TRBV11-2, the J gene TRBJ1-1; TRBD1 is a possible D gene (6 bases). The germline V and J ends were trimmed by 3 bases and 2 bases, with 13 bases remaining between them. Germline-derived CDR1 and CDR2 are SGHAT and FQNNGV. CDR3 length equals 15 residues.

V is TRBV7-8 and J is TRBJ2-3; D perhaps matches TRBD2 (7 bases). The V gene's germline CDR1 is SGHVS and CDR2 FQNEAQ. V lost 5 bases, J lost 0 bases, and 18 bases lay in between. CDR3 length: 17 residues. CDR3 in amino acids: CASSRGTGGPSTDTQYF. Here the CDR3 DNA reads TGTGCCAGCAGCAGAGGAACGGGGGGCCCTAGCACAGATACGCAGTATTTT.

V is TRBV6-1 and J is TRBJ2-1, with D possibly being TRBD1 or TRBD2 (8 bases each). V lost 8 bases and J lost 10, with 21 bases in between. Germline V CDR1 and CDR2: MNHNS, SASEGT. The CDR3 spans 14 residues. The CDR3 here is CASLQGVVAGEQFF. The CDR3 DNA follows: TGTGCCAGCCTACAGGGGGTGGTAGCGGGGGAGCAGTTCTTC.

The chain recombines TRBV28 with TRBJ2-2, with 14 bases aligning to TRBD2. This CDR3 is built from 16 residues. Germline CDR1 and CDR2: MDHEN and SYDVKM. V trimming: 4 bases; J trimming: 7 bases; junction bases outside the gene matches: 5. In DNA form, the CDR3 reads TGTGCCAGCAGTTCCGGGACTAGCGGGAGTCACGGGGAGCTGTTTTTT. It translates to CASSSGTSGSHGELFF.

The genes are TRBV28 and TRBJ2-7; 7 positions match TRBD2. Germline CDR1 is MDHEN and CDR2 is SYDVKM. Losses at the gene ends were 7 bases for V and 2 bases for J; bases not matched to a gene: 11. This CDR3 is 15 amino acids long. The chain's CDR3 is CASNLGRLAPYEQYF. The CDR3 DNA reads as TGTGCCAGCAACTTAGGGAGACTAGCCCCCTACGAGCAGTACTTC.

J is TRBJ2-7 and V is TRBV28; 11 bases match TRBD1. Trimming removed 5 bases from V and 2 bases from J; junction bases left unmatched: 5. The CDR3 runs to 15 residues. Per germline, CDR1 MDHEN and CDR2 SYDVKM. This chain's CDR3 is CASSAPGQGAYEQYF. The CDR3 nucleotides read TGTGCCAGCAGTGCACCGGGACAGGGGGCCTACGAGCAGTACTTC.

V usage is TRBV6-1 and J usage is TRBJ2-1; no definite D call. Trimming removed 0 bases from V and 14 bases from J, with 8 bases in between. The CDR3 runs to 11 residues. CDR1 MNHNS and CDR2 SASEGT come from the germline V gene. CDR3 sequence (DNA): TGTGCCAGCAGTGAAGCTGGTTATAAGTTCTTC. It yields the protein CASSEAGYKFF.

The genes are TRBV5-6 and TRBJ2-5, with D possibly matching TRBD2 (5 bases). Judging by the DNA end, TRBJ2-7 fits better; the J call may be wrong. CDR1 is SGHDT, CDR2 YYEEEE, per germline. The CDR3 consists of 14 residues. The CDR3 sequence: CASSAGGLAYEQYF. CDR3 sequence (DNA): TGTGCCAGCAGCGCGGGCGGGCTAGCCTACGAGCAGTACTTC.

The genes are TRBV7-2 and TRBJ1-6, with D possibly TRBD1 on 6 matching bases. Germline CDR1 is SGHTA and CDR2 is FQGNSA. This CDR3 has 16 residues. V lost 0 bases to trimming and J lost 10 bases, with 16 bases between them. The CDR3 region is CASSLASYREESPLHF. CDR3 in DNA: TGTGCCAGCAGCTTAGCGTCGTACAGGGAGGAATCACCCCTCCACTTT.

The J gene is TRBJ2-7, the V gene TRBV6-1; possibly TRBD1 or TRBD2 for D (5 bases each). Deletions cut 4 bases from V and 5 bases from J, with 21 bases between. The CDR3 covers 16 residues. Germline V lookup: CDR1 MNHNS, CDR2 SASEGT. The CDR3 DNA reads as TGTGCCAGCAGTGCGACTCGTGGCAGGGCGGGCAACGAGCAGTACTTC. Amino acids: CASSATRGRAGNEQYF.

The V and J genes are TRBV4-2 and TRBJ1-5, with 9 bases matching TRBD1. The junction had 15 bases not matched to a gene; V was cut back by 8 bases and J by 4 bases. Germline V gene sequence: CDR1 LGHNA, CDR2 YNFKEQ. The CDR3 consists of 17 residues. As DNA, the CDR3 is TGTGCCAGCTCAGGTACAGGGGGCTCTACATTAAATCAGCCCCAGCATTTT. It specifies CASSGTGGSTLNQPQHF.

The CDR3 spells CASSFVDSVSTDTQYF. The CDR3 DNA sequence: TGTGCCAGCAGTTTCGTTGATAGCGTGAGCACAGATACGCAGTATTTT. The genes are TRBV28 and TRBJ2-3, with D possibly being TRBD2 (5 bases). The CDR3 loop spans 16 amino acids. CDR1 is MDHEN, CDR2 SYDVKM, per germline. The V and J ends lost 3 bases and 0 bases respectively, with 13 bases between them.

The V call is TRBV19, the J call TRBJ2-2; possible D gene TRBD2, 5 bases. The V and J ends lost 1 base and 1 base respectively, with 10 bases between them. This CDR3 has 16 amino acids. CDR1 and CDR2 from the germline V gene are LNHDA and SQIVND (reference sequence). As DNA, the CDR3 is TGTGCCAGTAGTATAGGGGCTAGCCTGAACACCGGGGAGCTGTTTTTT. As protein: CASSIGASLNTGELFF.

The chain combines TRBV7-2 with TRBJ2-7; D is undetermined. V gave up 2 bases and J gave up 9 bases, with 17 bases separating them. The CDR3 spans 14 residues. The V gene's germline CDR1 is SGHTA and CDR2 FQGNSA. CDR3 DNA: TGTGCCAGCAGCTTAATTAATGGTGTTGGTGGGCAGTACTTC. It is translated as CASSLINGVGGQYF. The whole variable domain, remainder taken from reference TRBV7-2 and TRBJ2-7, is GAGVSQSPSNKVTEKGKDVELRCDPISGHTALYWYRQSLGQGLEFLIYFQGNSAPDKSGLPSDRFSAERTGGSVSTLTIQRTQQEDSAVYLCASSLINGVGGQYFGPGTRLTVT.